These 5 T cell receptor beta chains share one sample of origin, sequenced in a study of blood T cells in healthy people across ages. PCR was performed a second time for about 6 to 12 cycles using a sample-barcoded 5' primer and a J-beta primer mix. Each CDR3 protein is one row after TCRdb ran MiXCR on the 5' RACE reads. Seen here are around 1.1 million distinct CDR3 sequences, 30% to 40% observed once, and the top ten hold roughly 13%. The sample comprised blood. The receptors come from a man between 18 and 29 years old in good health.

Only a few counts were recorded for this clonotype. V usage is TRBV20-1 and J usage is TRBJ2-1; 10 bases are shared with TRBD1. The J segment lost 2 bases and the V segment lost 0 bases, leaving 4 bases of the junction unmatched. Germline CDR1 reads DFQATT; CDR2 reads SNEGSKA (reference sequence). The CDR3 is 16 amino acids. The CDR3, as DNA: TGCAGTGCTAGAGATATGGGACAGGGGCCCTACAATGAGCAGTTCTTC. Amino acid sequence: CSARDMGQGPYNEQFF.

Worth noting for this clonotype: This sequence may be a read error, since a much larger clone differs from it by one base. This sequence joins TRBV4-1 and TRBJ1-1; D possibly corresponds to TRBD1 (5 bases). V was pared by 8 bases and J by 8 bases, with 15 bases between. This CDR3 contains 12 residues. CDR1 MGHRA and CDR2 YSYEKL come from the germline V gene. The CDR3 region has the DNA TGCGCCAGCGGCGTAGGGGTTTCCGAAGCTTTCTTT. Translation gives CASGVGVSEAFF.

The chain has TRBV2 and TRBJ2-3; D remains unclear. Germline CDR1 is SNHLY and CDR2 is FYNNEI. This CDR3 spans 14 amino acids. The V and J ends lost 6 bases and 1 base respectively, with 11 bases between them. CDR3 sequence reads: CASSQTWGTDTQYF. CDR3 in DNA: TGTGCCAGCAGCCAGACTTGGGGCACAGATACGCAGTATTTT.

This clonotype occurred a few times. The J gene is TRBJ2-1, the V gene TRBV29-1; maybe TRBD2 (6 bases). With 5 bases removed from V and 2 bases from J, the gap between germline ends came to 16 bases. Germline loops: CDR1 SQVTM, CDR2 ANQGSEA. The CDR3 has 15 residues. In nucleotides, the CDR3 is TGCAGCGTTTTCCCTGCGGGGATCACCTACAATGAGCAGTTCTTC. Its translation is CSVFPAGITYNEQFF.

There are a few counts of this clonotype. The chain recombines TRBV7-3 with TRBJ1-1; TRBD1 might be the D (6 bases). The CDR3 is 15 amino acids. Deletions cut 7 bases from V and 2 bases from J, with 17 bases between. Germline V CDR1 and CDR2: SGHTA, FQGTGA. CDR3 residues: CASTTSTTGNTEAFF. Written as DNA, the CDR3 is TGTGCCAGCACAACTTCTACGACAGGTAACACTGAAGCTTTCTTT.